This entry lists 2 T cell receptor beta chains sequenced from one sample in a study of shared clonotypes between healthy human individuals. Naive-designated CD8 cells lacked CD45RO, were positively enriched for CCR7, and omitted terminally differentiated effector memory CD45RA+ cells. Using immunoSEQ multiplex PCR, the repertoire was profiled, and TCRdb retains in-frame clones only, with some absent. The sample has about 800,000 clones; roughly 96% are singletons. The sequencing sample was made of naive CD8+ T cells sorted from blood. These receptors all come from a young man in good health.

This clone has a single count. This sequence joins TRBV7-9 and TRBJ2-6; a weak D match, TRBD1 (5 bases). This CDR3 spans 19 amino acids. Trimming pared 4 bases from V and 0 bases from J, leaving 19 bases between. Germline assignment: CDR1 SEHNR and CDR2 FQNEAQ (reference sequence). The CDR3, as DNA: TGTGCCAGCAGCTACGAAGGGGAAGGTTTTTTCTCTGGGGCCAACGTCCTGACTTTC. This codes for CASSYEGEGFFSGANVLTF.

The chain employs TRBV4-1 and TRBJ1-2; possibly TRBD1 for D (6 bases). This CDR3 spans 14 amino acids. Between the trimmed V and J ends, which lost 4 bases and 2 bases, there was a span of 11 bases. Germline CDR1 is MGHRA and CDR2 is YSYEKL. The CDR3, as DNA: TGCGCCAGCAGCCTTCGGACAGAGAACTATGGCTACACCTTC. It yields the protein CASSLRTENYGYTF.